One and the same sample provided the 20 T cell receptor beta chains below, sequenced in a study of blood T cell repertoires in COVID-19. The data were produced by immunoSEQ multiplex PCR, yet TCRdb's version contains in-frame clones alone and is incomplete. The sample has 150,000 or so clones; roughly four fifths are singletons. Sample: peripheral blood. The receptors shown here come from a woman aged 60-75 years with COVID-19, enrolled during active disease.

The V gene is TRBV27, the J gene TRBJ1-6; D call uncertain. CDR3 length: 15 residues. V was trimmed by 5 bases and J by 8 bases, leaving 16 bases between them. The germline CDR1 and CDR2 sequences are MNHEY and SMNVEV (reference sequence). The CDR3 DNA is TGTGCCAGCAGTCTCCTATCTAAGAGGGATTCACCCCTCCACTTT. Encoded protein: CASSLLSKRDSPLHF.

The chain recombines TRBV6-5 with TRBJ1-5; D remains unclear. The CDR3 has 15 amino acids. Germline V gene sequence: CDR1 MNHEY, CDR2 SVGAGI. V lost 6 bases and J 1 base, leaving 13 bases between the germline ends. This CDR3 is CASRKSPGSNQPQHF. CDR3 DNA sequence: TGTGCCAGCAGGAAAAGTCCGGGGAGCAATCAGCCCCAGCATTTT.

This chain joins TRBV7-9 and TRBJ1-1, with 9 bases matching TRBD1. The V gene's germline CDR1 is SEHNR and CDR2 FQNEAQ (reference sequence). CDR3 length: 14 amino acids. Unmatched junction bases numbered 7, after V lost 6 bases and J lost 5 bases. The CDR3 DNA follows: TGTGCCAGCAGATGGGGACAGGGAGAGACTGAAGCTTTCTTT. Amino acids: CASRWGQGETEAFF.

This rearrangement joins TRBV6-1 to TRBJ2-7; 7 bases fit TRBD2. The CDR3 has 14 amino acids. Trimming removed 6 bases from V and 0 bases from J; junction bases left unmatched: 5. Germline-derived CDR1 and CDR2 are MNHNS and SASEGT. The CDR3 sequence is CASRASGSSYEQYV. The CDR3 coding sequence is TGTGCCAGCAGGGCTAGCGGAAGCTCCTACGAGCAGTACGTC.

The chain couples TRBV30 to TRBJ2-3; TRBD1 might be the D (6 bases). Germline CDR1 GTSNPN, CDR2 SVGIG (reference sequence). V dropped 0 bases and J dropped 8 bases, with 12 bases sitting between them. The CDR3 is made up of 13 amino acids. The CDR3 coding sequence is TGTGCCTGGAGTGTACAGGGTCTGGGTACGCAGTATTTT. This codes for CAWSVQGLGTQYF.

The chain's CDR3 is CASRGTGRGDTQYF. The CDR3 region has the DNA TGTGCCAGCAGGGGGACAGGGAGAGGAGATACGCAGTATTTT. The J gene is TRBJ2-3, the V gene TRBV2; 9 bases match TRBD1. J lost 5 bases, V lost 6 bases, and 6 bases had no gene match. This CDR3 comprises 14 residues. Germline lookup yields CDR1 SNHLY and CDR2 FYNNEI.

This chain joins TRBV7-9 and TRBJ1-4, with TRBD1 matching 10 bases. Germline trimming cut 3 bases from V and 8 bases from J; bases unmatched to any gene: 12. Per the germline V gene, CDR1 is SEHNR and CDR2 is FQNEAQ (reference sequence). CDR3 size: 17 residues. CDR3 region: CASSFGDRGSSREKLFF. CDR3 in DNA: TGTGCCAGCAGCTTCGGGGACAGGGGTTCTTCTCGGGAAAAACTGTTTTTT.

CDR3 residues: CASSLRGYNSPLHF. For the CDR3, the DNA is TGTGCCAGCAGCTTGAGGGGGTATAATTCACCCCTCCACTTT. The gene calls are TRBV5-8 and TRBJ1-6; a possible D gene is TRBD1 (6 bases). The CDR3 loop spans 14 amino acids. The ends were cut back, 1 base at V and 4 bases at J, with 6 bases in the middle. Looked up from germline, CDR1 is SGHTS and CDR2 is YDEGEE.

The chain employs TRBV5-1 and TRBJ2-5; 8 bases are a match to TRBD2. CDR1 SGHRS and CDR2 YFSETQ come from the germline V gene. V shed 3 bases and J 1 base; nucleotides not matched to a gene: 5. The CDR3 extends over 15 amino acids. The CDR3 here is CASSSYSGAQETQYF. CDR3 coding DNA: TGCGCCAGCAGCTCGTATAGCGGGGCCCAAGAGACCCAGTACTTC.

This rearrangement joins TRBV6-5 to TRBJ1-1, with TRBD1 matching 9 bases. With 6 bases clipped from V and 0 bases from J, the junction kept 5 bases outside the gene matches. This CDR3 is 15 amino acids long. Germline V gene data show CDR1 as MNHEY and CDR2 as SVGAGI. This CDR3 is CASRKGQGLNTEAFF. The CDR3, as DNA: TGTGCCAGCAGAAAGGGACAGGGACTGAACACTGAAGCTTTCTTT.

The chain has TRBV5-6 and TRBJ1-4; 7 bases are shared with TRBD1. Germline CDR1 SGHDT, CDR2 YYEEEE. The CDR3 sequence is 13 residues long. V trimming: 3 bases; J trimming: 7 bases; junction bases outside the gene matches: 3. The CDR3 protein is CASSSDRSEKLFF. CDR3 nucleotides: TGTGCCAGCAGCTCGGACAGGAGTGAAAAACTGTTTTTT.

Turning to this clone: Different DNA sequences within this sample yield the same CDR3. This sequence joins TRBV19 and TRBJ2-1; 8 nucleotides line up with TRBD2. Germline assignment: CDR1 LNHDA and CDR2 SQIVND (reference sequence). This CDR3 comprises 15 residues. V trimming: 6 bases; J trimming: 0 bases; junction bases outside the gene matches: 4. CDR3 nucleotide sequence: TGTGCCAGTAGACTAAGCGGGGGCTCCTACAATGAGCAGTTCTTC. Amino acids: CASRLSGGSYNEQFF.

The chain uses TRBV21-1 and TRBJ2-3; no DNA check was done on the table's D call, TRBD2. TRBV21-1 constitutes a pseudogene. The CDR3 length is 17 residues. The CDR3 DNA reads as TGTGCCAGCAGCAAAGCGAACCTACACCTAGCCACAGATACGCAGTATTTT. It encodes CASSKANLHLATDTQYF.

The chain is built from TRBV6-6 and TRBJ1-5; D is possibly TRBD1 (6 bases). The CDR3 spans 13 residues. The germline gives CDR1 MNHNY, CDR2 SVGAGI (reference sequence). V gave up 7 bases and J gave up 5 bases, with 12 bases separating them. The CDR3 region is CASISTGDQPQHF. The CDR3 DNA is TGTGCCAGCATATCGACAGGAGATCAGCCCCAGCATTTT.

As DNA, the CDR3 is TGTGCCAGCAGCCCCCGGACAGGGGGGACCTACGAGCAGTACTTC. It is translated as CASSPRTGGTYEQYF. The genes are TRBV3-1 (or the pseudogene TRBV3-2) and TRBJ2-7; 10 bases agree with TRBD1. The ends lost 4 bases at V and 2 bases at J; junction bases unmatched: 5. Germline CDR1 reads LGHDT; CDR2 reads YNNKEL (reference sequence). The CDR3 length is 15 residues.

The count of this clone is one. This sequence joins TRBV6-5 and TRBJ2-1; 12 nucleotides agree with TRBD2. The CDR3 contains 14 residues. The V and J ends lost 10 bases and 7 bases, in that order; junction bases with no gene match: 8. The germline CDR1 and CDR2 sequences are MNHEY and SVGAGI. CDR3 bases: TGTGCCACCCGACTAGCGGGAGTGCAGAATGAGCAGTTCTTC. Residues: CATRLAGVQNEQFF.

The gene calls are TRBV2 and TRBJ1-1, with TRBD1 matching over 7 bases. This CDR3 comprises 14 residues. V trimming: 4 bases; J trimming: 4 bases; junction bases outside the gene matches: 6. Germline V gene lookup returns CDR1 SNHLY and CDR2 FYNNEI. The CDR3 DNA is TGTGCCAGCAGTGGACAGGGAACTGCCACTGAAGCTTTCTTT. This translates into CASSGQGTATEAFF.

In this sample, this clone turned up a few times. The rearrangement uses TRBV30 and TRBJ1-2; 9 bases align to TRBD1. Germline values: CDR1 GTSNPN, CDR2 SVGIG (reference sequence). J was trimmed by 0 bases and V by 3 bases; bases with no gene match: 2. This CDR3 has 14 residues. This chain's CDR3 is CAWRRQGANYGYTF. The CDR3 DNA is TGTGCCTGGAGACGACAGGGGGCTAACTATGGCTACACCTTC.

DNA of the CDR3: TGTGCCAGCAGCCATACTACTAGCGATTGGTACAATGAGCAGTTCTTC. Translated: CASSHTTSDWYNEQFF. V is TRBV5-4 and J is TRBJ2-1; 7 positions match TRBD2. The V gene's germline CDR1 is SGHNT and CDR2 YYREEE (reference sequence). This CDR3 spans 16 amino acids. The V and J ends lost 4 bases and 4 bases, in that order; junction bases with no gene match: 11.

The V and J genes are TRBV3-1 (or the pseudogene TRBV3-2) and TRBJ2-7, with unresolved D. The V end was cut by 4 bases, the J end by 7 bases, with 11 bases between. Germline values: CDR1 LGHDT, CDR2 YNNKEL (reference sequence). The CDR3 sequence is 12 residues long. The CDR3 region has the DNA TGTGCCAGCAGCCCCCCTGGCAGGGAGCAGTACTTC. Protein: CASSPPGREQYF.